What follows are 18 T cell receptor beta chains derived from one specimen sequenced in a study of T cells expressing NK-cell markers. For each CDR3 protein, TCRdb gives one entry from its re-call of the 5' RACE reads, without DNA. The sample holds 440,000 or so distinct CDR3 sequences. The sequencing input was blood T cells: a sorted CD56 or NKG2C T cell subset, CD4+ or CD8+ T cells, or bulk PBMC T cells (not recorded which). The receptors shown here come from a woman between 18 and 70 years old in good health.

The V and J genes are TRBV28 and TRBJ2-1; TCRdb lists TRBD2, though no DNA is available to test this call. Germline V gene data show CDR1 as MDHEN and CDR2 as SYDVKM. This CDR3 is 14 amino acids long. This CDR3 reads CASSLGLAGNEQFF. Complete variable domain (other parts from reference TRBV28 and TRBJ2-1): DVKVTQSSRYLVKRTGEKVFLECVQDMDHENMFWYRQDPGLGLRLIYFSYDVKMKEKGDIPEGYSVSREKKERFSLILESASTNQTSMYLCASSLGLAGNEQFFGPGTRLTVL.

The J gene is TRBJ2-2, the V gene TRBV20-1. The germline gives CDR1 DFQATT, CDR2 SNEGSKA (reference sequence). This CDR3 has 14 residues. Here the CDR3 reads CSAPRHLNTGELFF.

This rearrangement joins TRBV10-2 to TRBJ2-1; with no DNA, the TCRdb D assignment of TRBD2 cannot be verified. CDR3 length: 15 residues. The germline V gene encodes CDR1 WSHSY and CDR2 SAAADI. The CDR3 loop is CASSERASGVHEQFF.

This chain links TRBV21-1 with TRBJ2-1; TCRdb picks TRBD2, but there is no DNA to check that call. TRBV21-1 is annotated as a pseudogene. The CDR3 extends over 19 amino acids. This chain's CDR3 is CASSKEDSGSPCSYNEQFF.

V gene TRBV20-1 combines with J gene TRBJ2-1; TCRdb outputs TRBD1, but without DNA this stays unchecked. CDR1 and CDR2 from the germline V gene are DFQATT and SNEGSKA (reference sequence). The CDR3 is 15 residues long. The CDR3 here is CSARDLGGLGNEQFF.

The chain has TRBV20-1 and TRBJ1-2; no DNA is available, so the TRBD1 call from TCRdb remains unchecked. Germline loops: CDR1 DFQATT, CDR2 SNEGSKA (reference sequence). The CDR3 runs 15 residues. CDR3 amino acids: CSARPAGGYDYGYTF.

The V gene is TRBV12-3 or TRBV12-4, the J gene TRBJ1-2; TCRdb outputs TRBD1, but without DNA this stays unchecked. The CDR3 covers 16 residues. The CDR3 spells CASTPLARGANYGYTF.

This rearrangement joins TRBV5-5 to TRBJ1-1; the TCRdb D gene call, TRBD1, has no DNA to confirm it. The CDR3 sequence is 12 residues long. Germline-derived CDR1 and CDR2 are SGHKS and YYEKEE (reference sequence). CDR3 sequence: CASSLATDEAFF.

The chain is built from TRBV10-3 and TRBJ2-1; TCRdb's D call of TRBD1 is untestable without DNA. The germline CDR1 and CDR2 sequences are ENHRY and SYGVKD. This CDR3 region has 16 residues. The CDR3 sequence is CAISERPGQGHNEQFF.

V gene TRBV19 combines with J gene TRBJ1-1; TCRdb outputs TRBD1, but without DNA this stays unchecked. Germline loops: CDR1 LNHDA, CDR2 SQIVND (reference sequence). This CDR3 contains 14 residues. The CDR3: CASSETGWNTEAFF.

The rearrangement uses TRBV12-3 or TRBV12-4 and TRBJ1-1; there is no DNA to check the TCRdb D call of TRBD1. This CDR3 is 16 amino acids long. This chain's CDR3 is CASSPDRGSLNTEAFF.

This rearrangement joins TRBV12-3 or TRBV12-4 to TRBJ2-3; with no DNA, the TCRdb D assignment of TRBD2 cannot be verified. The CDR3 consists of 14 residues. The CDR3 protein is CASTRGPSTDTQYF.

This chain links TRBV6-4 with TRBJ1-5; TCRdb's D call of TRBD1 is untestable without DNA. Germline lookup yields CDR1 MRHNA and CDR2 SNTAGT. The CDR3 is made up of 15 amino acids. The chain's CDR3 is CASSPTGEADQPQHF.

The V gene is TRBV9, the J gene TRBJ2-3; TCRdb designates TRBD2, a call that cannot be tested without DNA. This CDR3 spans 13 amino acids. The germline CDR1 and CDR2 sequences are SGDLS and YYNGEE. Here the CDR3 reads CASSPAGGDTQYF.

The genes are TRBV12-3 or TRBV12-4 and TRBJ1-4; checking the TCRdb D call of TRBD1 is not possible without DNA. The CDR3 covers 17 residues. The CDR3 here is CASSSGQGSDNNEKLFF.

The chain couples TRBV29-1 to TRBJ2-7; TCRdb's D call of TRBD2 is untestable without DNA. Germline values: CDR1 SQVTM, CDR2 ANQGSEA. This CDR3 spans 14 amino acids. CDR3 region: CSVEGGKSPYEQYF.

V is TRBV29-1 and J is TRBJ1-2; the D gene TCRdb calls, TRBD1, cannot be checked with no DNA. The germline V gene has CDR1 SQVTM and CDR2 ANQGSEA. The CDR3 is made up of 13 amino acids. This CDR3 is CSVEPWDNYGYTF.

V and J are TRBV2 and TRBJ2-3; TCRdb picks TRBD1, but there is no DNA to check that call. Looked up from germline, CDR1 is SNHLY and CDR2 is FYNNEI. CDR3 length: 14 amino acids. The CDR3 region is CASQGGVSTDTQYF.